What follows describes a single T cell receptor beta chain. The antigen is unknown. This CDR3 region has 12 residues. V dropped 11 bases and J dropped 2 bases, with 10 bases sitting between them. Each diagnosis was grounded in clinical symptoms, serum thyroxine and TRAb, thyroid ultrasound, and orbital computed tomography. From RNA transcripts, TCR beta CDR3 regions were amplified. RT-PCR in the first round (using the HTBI primer set) targeted the TCR CDR3. TCRdb itself ran the multiplex PCR reads through MiXCR, one entry per CDR3 protein. The sample lists roughly 500,000 distinct CDR3 sequences, around a fifth seen once, with under 55% in the top ten. These data are taken from a study of T cells in Graves' hyperthyroidism and ophthalmopathy. Overall study results and limits: In simple terms, a model built on 13 V-J features told ophthalmopathy apart from stable hyperthyroidism.

The specimen sequenced was blood. The origin of this receptor is a woman in her 70s with Graves' ophthalmopathy. The chain carries TRBV12-3 or TRBV12-4 and TRBJ1-3, with D perhaps matching TRBD1 (5 bases). The CDR3 DNA follows: TGTGCCGGAGGGGATACTGGAAACACCATATATTTT. It yields the protein CAGGDTGNTIYF.